This T cell receptor (beta chain) was recovered during a study of control samples from healthy donors and cancer patients. The CDR3 spans 12 residues. V was clipped by 5 bases and J by 7 bases; unmatched bases: 5. Germline V gives CDR1 MNHEY, CDR2 SVGEGT. TCRdb's table, derived via immunoSEQ multiplex PCR, lists solely in-frame clones and lacks some. The sample yields 75,000 to 90,000 clones, around 90% seen once. Sequencing was performed on PBMCs. The TCR originated in a woman aged 50 to 60 with colorectal cancer. The chain links TRBV6-2 or TRBV6-3 to TRBJ2-7; TRBD1 matches at 7 bases. The CDR3 is CASSDPDREQYV. The CDR3 nucleotides are TGTGCCAGCAGTGACCCGGACAGGGAGCAGTACGTC.